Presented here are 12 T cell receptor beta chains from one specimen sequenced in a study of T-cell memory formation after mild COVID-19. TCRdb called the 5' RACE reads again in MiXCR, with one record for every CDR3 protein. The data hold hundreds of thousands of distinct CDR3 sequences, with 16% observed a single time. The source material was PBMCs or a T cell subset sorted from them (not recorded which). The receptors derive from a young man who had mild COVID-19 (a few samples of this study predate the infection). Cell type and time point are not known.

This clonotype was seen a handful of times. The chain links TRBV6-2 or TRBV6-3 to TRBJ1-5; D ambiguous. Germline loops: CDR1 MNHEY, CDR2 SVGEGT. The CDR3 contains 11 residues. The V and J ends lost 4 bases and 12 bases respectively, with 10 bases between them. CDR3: CASSSPGLQHF. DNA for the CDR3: TGTGCCAGCAGTTCGCCTGGGCTCCAGCATTTT.

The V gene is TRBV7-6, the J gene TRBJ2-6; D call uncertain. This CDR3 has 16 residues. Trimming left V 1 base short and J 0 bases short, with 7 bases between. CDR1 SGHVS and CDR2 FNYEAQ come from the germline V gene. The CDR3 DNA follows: TGTGCCAGCAGCTTAGGAGGAAACTCTGGGGCCAACGTCCTGACTTTC. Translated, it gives CASSLGGNSGANVLTF.

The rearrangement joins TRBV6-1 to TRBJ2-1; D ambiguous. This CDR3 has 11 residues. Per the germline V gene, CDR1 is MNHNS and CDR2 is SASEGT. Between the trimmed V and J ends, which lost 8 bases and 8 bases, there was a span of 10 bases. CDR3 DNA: TGTGCCAGCGGAGCTGGCTATGAGCAGTTCTTC. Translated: CASGAGYEQFF.

As DNA, the CDR3 is TGTGCCAGCGGGGGACTAGCGGGGGGCGTAGATACGCAGTATTTT. Its protein product is CASGGLAGGVDTQYF. The chain uses TRBV27 and TRBJ2-3; 15 positions agree with TRBD2. The germline gives CDR1 MNHEY, CDR2 SMNVEV (reference sequence). The CDR3 length is 15 residues. Losses at the gene ends were 8 bases for V and 5 bases for J; bases not matched to a gene: 5.

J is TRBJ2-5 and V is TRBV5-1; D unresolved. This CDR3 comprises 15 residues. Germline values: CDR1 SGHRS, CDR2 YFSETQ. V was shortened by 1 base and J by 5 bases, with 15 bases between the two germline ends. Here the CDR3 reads CASSLYRSLGETQYF. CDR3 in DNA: TGCGCCAGCAGCTTGTATCGGTCGTTGGGTGAGACCCAGTACTTC.

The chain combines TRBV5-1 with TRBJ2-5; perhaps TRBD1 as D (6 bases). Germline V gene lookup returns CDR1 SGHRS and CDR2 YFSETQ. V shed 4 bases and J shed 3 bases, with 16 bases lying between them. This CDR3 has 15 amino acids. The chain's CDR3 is CASSPLGARKETQYF. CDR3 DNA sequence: TGCGCCAGCAGCCCTTTGGGGGCCAGGAAAGAGACCCAGTACTTC.

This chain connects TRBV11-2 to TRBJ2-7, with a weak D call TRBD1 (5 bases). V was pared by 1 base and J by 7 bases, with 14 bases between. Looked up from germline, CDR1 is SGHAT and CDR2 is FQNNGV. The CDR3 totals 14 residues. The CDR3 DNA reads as TGTGCCAGCAGCTTAGTGACGGGTCCAGGGGAGCAGTACGTC. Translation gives CASSLVTGPGEQYV.

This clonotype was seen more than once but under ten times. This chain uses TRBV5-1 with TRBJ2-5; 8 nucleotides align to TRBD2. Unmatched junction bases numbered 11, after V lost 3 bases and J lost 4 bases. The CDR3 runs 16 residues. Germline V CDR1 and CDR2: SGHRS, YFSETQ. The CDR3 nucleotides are TGCGCCAGCAGCTCCATCGGGACTAGTCTGGGAGAGACCCAGTACTTC. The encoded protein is CASSSIGTSLGETQYF.

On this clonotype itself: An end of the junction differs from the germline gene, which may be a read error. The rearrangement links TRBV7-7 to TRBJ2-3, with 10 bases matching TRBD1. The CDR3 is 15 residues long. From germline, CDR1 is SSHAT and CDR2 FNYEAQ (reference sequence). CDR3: CASSQGTGATDTQYF. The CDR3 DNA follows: TGTGCTAGCAGCCAGGGGACAGGGGCCACAGATACGCAGTATTTT.

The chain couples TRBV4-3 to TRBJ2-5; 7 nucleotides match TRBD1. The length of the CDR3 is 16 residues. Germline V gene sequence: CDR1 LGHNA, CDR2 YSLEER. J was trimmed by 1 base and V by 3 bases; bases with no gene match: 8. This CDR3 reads CASSQRQGDGQETQYF. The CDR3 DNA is TGCGCCAGCAGCCAGCGACAGGGAGACGGCCAAGAGACCCAGTACTTC.

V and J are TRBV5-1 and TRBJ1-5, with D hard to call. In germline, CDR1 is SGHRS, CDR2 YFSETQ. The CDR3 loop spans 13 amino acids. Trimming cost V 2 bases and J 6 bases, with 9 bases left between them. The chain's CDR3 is CASSFGVGQPQHF. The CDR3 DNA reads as TGCGCCAGCAGCTTCGGGGTGGGTCAGCCCCAGCATTTT.

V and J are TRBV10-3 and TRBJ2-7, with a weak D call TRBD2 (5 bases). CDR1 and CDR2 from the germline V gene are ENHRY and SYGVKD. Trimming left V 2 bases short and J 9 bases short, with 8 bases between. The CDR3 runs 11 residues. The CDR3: CAISEGLAQYV. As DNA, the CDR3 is TGTGCCATCAGTGAGGGACTGGCGCAGTACGTC.